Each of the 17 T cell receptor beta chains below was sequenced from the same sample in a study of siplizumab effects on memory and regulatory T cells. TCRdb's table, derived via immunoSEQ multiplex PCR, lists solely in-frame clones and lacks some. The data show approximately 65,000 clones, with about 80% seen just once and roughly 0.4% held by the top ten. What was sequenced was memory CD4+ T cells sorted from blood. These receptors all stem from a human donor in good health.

The CDR3 bases are TGTGCCAGCTCACCACTGACGACAGGGGCCGGGGCCAACGTCCTGACTTTC. It specifies CASSPLTTGAGANVLTF. The V call is TRBV18, the J call TRBJ2-6, with 8 positions matching TRBD1. The CDR3 loop spans 17 amino acids. Losses at the gene ends were 1 base for V and 4 bases for J; bases not matched to a gene: 6. Germline V lookup: CDR1 KGHSH, CDR2 LQKENI.

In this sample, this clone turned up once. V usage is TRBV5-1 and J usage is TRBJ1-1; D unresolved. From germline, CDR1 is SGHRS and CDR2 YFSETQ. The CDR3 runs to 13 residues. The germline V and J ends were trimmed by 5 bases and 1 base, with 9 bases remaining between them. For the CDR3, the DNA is TGCGCCAGCAGTCTTCAGGAGAACACTGAAGCTTTCTTT. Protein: CASSLQENTEAFF.

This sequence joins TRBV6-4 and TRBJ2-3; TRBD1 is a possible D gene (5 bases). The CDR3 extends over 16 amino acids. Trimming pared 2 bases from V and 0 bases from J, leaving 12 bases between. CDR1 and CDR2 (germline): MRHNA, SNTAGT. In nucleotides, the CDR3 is TGTGCCAGCAGTGACCGTAGGGGATCCAGCACAGATACGCAGTATTTT. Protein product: CASSDRRGSSTDTQYF.

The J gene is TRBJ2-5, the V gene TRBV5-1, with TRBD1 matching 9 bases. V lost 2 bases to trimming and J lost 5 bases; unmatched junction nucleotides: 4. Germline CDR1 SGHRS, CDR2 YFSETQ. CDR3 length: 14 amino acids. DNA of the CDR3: TGCGCCAGCAGCTTACAGGGGGCGAAGGAGACCCAGTACTTC. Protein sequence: CASSLQGAKETQYF. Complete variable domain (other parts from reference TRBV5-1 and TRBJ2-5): KAGVTQTPRYLIKTRGQQVTLSCSPISGHRSVSWYQQTPGQGLQFLFEYFSETQRNKGNFPGRFSGRQFSNSRSEMNVSTLELGDSALYLCASSLQGAKETQYFGPGTRLLVL.

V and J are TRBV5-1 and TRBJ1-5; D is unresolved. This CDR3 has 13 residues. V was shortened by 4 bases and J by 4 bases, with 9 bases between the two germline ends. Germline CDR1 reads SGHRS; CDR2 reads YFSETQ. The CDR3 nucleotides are TGCGCCAGCAGCCCCAGTCCGAATCAGCCCCAGCATTTT. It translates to CASSPSPNQPQHF.

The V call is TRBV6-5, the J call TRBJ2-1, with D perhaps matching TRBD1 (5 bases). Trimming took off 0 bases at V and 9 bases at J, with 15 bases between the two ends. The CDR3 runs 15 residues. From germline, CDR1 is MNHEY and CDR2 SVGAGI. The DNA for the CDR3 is TGTGCCAGCAGTTACTCGGCTGAGAAAGGGGTTGAGCAGTTCTTC. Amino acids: CASSYSAEKGVEQFF.

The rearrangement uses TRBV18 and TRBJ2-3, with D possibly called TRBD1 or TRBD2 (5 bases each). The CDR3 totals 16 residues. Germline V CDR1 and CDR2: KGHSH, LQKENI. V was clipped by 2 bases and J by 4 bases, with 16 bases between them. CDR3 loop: CASSPSFAVGADTQYF. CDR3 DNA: TGTGCCAGCTCACCATCTTTCGCGGTGGGGGCAGATACGCAGTATTTT.

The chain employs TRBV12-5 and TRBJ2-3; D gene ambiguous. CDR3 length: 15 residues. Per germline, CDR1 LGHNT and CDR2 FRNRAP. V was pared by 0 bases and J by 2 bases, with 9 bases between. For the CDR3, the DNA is TGTGCTAGTGGTTTGGTATTAGCCGTCACAGATACGCAGTATTTT. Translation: CASGLVLAVTDTQYF.

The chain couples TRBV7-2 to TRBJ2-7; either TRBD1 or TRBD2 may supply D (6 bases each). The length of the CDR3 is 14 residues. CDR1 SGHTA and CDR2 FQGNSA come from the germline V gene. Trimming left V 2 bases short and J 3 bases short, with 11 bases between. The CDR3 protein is CASSLSRDNYEQYF. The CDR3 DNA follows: TGTGCCAGCAGCTTATCGCGGGACAACTACGAGCAGTACTTC.

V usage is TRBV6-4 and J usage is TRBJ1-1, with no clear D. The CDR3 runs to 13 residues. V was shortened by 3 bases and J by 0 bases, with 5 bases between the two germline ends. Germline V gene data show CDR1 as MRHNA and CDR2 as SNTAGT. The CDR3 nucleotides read TGTGCCAGCAGTGAAATCATGAACACTGAAGCTTTCTTT. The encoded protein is CASSEIMNTEAFF.

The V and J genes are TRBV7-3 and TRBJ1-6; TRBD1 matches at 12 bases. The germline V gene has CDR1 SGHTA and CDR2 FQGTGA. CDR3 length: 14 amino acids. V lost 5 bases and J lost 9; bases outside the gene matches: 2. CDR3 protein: CASSRDRGLSPLHF. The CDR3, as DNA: TGTGCCAGCAGCCGGGACAGGGGGCTTTCACCCCTCCACTTT.

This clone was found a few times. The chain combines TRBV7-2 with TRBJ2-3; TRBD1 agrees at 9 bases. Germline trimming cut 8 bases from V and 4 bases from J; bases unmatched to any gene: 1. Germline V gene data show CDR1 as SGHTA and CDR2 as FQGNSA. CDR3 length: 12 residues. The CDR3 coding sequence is TGTGCCAGCGACAGGGGGGCAGATACGCAGTATTTT. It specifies CASDRGADTQYF.

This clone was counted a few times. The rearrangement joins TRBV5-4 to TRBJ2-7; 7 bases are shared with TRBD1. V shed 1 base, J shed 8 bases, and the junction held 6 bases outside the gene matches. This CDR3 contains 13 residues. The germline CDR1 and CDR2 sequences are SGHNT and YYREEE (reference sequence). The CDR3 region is CASSLQQGYKQYF. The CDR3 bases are TGTGCCAGCAGCTTGCAACAGGGGTATAAGCAGTACTTC.

The DNA of the CDR3 is TGCGCCAGCAGTGGCAGGATGGGAGAGACCCAGTACTTC. Amino acids: CASSGRMGETQYF. This chain connects TRBV10-1 to TRBJ2-5, with unresolved D. The V and J ends lost 4 bases and 4 bases respectively, with 10 bases between them. The CDR3 runs to 13 residues. Germline CDR1 WNHNN, CDR2 SYGVQD (reference sequence).

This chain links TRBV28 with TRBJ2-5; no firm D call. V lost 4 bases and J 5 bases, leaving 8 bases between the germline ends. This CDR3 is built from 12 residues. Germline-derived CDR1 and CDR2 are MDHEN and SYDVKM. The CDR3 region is CASSSLVETQYF. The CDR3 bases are TGTGCCAGCAGTTCCTTAGTGGAGACCCAGTACTTC.

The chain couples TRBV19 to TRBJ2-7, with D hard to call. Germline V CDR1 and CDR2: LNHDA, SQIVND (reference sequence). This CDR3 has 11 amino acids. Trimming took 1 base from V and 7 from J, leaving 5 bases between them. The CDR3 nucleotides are TGTGCCAGTAGTATAGCTGGAGAGCAGTACTTC. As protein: CASSIAGEQYF.

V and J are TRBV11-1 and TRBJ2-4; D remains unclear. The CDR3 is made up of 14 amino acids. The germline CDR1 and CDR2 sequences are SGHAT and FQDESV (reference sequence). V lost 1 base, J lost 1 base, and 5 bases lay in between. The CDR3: CASSLDYAKNIQYF. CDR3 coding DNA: TGTGCCAGCAGCTTAGACTACGCCAAAAACATTCAGTACTTC.